The 21 T cell receptor beta chains below come from one sample, sequenced in a study of T cell responses to AZD1222 COVID-19 vaccine. Here immunoSEQ multiplex PCR was the method, and the copy in TCRdb shows in-frame clones only, minus some. Of around 150,000 clones in the sample, 85% to 95% were seen once. The specimen was peripheral blood, collected on day 0 of AZD1222 vaccination. These TCRs come from an adult in good health.

This rearrangement joins TRBV18 to TRBJ2-4, with TRBD1 matching over 9 bases. CDR1 is KGHSH, CDR2 LQKENI, per germline. The trim removed 4 bases at V and 4 bases at J, leaving 5 bases unmatched. The CDR3 runs 15 residues. The CDR3 sequence: CASSLTGTGKNIQYF. CDR3 bases: TGTGCCAGCTCACTGACCGGGACAGGGAAAAACATTCAGTACTTC.

This rearrangement joins TRBV5-5 to TRBJ1-1; 8 bases are a match to TRBD1. CDR3 length equals 16 residues. V lost 4 bases, J lost 1 base, and 9 bases stayed unmatched. Looked up from germline, CDR1 is SGHKS and CDR2 is YYEKEE (reference sequence). The CDR3 nucleotides are TGTGCCAGCAGCAGACGGCAGGGGGCCGGGAACACTGAAGCTTTCTTT. Its protein product is CASSRRQGAGNTEAFF.

This clone was picked up one time. The chain carries TRBV2 and TRBJ1-1; 10 bases are shared with TRBD1. This CDR3 has 15 residues. Germline V CDR1 and CDR2: SNHLY, FYNNEI. J was trimmed by 3 bases and V by 4 bases; bases with no gene match: 5. The CDR3 DNA is TGTGCCAGCAGTGCGGACAGGGGGAGGGACACTGAAGCTTTCTTT. This sequence encodes CASSADRGRDTEAFF.

This chain links TRBV13 with TRBJ2-3; D is uncertain. The CDR3 totals 13 residues. Per the germline V gene, CDR1 is PRHDT and CDR2 is FYEKMQ (reference sequence). V was cut by 3 bases and J by 3 bases, with 7 bases left in between. CDR3 sequence (DNA): TGTGCCAGCAGCTTTTCCAGGACAGATACGCAGTATTTT. This translates into CASSFSRTDTQYF. The variable domain in full, with the rest retrieved from reference TRBV13 and TRBJ2-3, is AAGVIQSPRHLIKEKRETATLKCYPIPRHDTVYWYQQGPGQDPQFLISFYEKMQSDKGSIPDRFSAQQFSDYHSELNMSSLELGDSALYFCASSFSRTDTQYFGPGTRLTVL.

The rearrangement links TRBV7-9 to TRBJ1-1; D uncertain. The CDR3 spans 14 residues. Looked up from germline, CDR1 is SEHNR and CDR2 is FQNEAQ (reference sequence). Trimming took 5 bases from V and 0 from J, leaving 10 bases between them. CDR3 bases: TGTGCCAGCAGCCCCCGACATTTGAACACTGAAGCTTTCTTT. Residues: CASSPRHLNTEAFF.

Here the CDR3 DNA reads TGTGCCAGAAGCCTGAGCCCTACTAGTGGATCCTACGAGCAGTACTTC. This gives the protein CARSLSPTSGSYEQYF. This chain joins TRBV5-3 and TRBJ2-7; D is possibly TRBD2 (5 bases). TRBV5-3 is an open reading frame, and its role is uncertain. This CDR3 contains 16 residues. Between the trimmed V and J ends, which lost 4 bases and 1 base, there was a span of 18 bases.

V and J are TRBV18 and TRBJ1-4; weak D call: TRBD1 (6 bases). The CDR3 runs to 15 residues. The V gene's germline CDR1 is KGHSH and CDR2 LQKENI. V gave up 3 bases and J gave up 6 bases, with 14 bases separating them. As DNA, the CDR3 is TGTGCCAGCTCACCGAACAGGGTTATCGATGAAAAACTGTTTTTT. Translated, it gives CASSPNRVIDEKLFF.

J is TRBJ2-7 and V is TRBV10-3; TRBD1 aligns across 9 bases. The CDR3 extends over 13 amino acids. V trimming: 5 bases; J trimming: 5 bases; junction bases outside the gene matches: 4. Per the germline V gene, CDR1 is ENHRY and CDR2 is SYGVKD. CDR3 DNA: TGTGCCATCAGTAAACAGGGGGCAGACGAGCAGTACTTC. This sequence encodes CAISKQGADEQYF.

V usage is TRBV9 and J usage is TRBJ2-5; D might be TRBD1 (6 bases). The CDR3 is 13 amino acids. Germline CDR1 reads SGDLS; CDR2 reads YYNGEE. Trimming removed 2 bases from V and 4 bases from J, with 9 bases in between. The chain's CDR3 is CASSVDSGETQYF. In DNA, the CDR3 is TGTGCCAGCAGCGTGGACAGTGGAGAGACCCAGTACTTC.

This CDR3 reads CASSQDMASGIYNEQFF. For the CDR3, the DNA is TGTGCCAGCAGCCAAGATATGGCTAGCGGGATCTACAATGAGCAGTTCTTC. The V and J genes are TRBV14 and TRBJ2-1; TRBD2 matches at 9 bases. J lost 3 bases, V lost 0 bases, and 6 bases had no gene match. This CDR3 contains 17 residues. The germline V gene has CDR1 SGHDN and CDR2 FVKESK.

The rearrangement links TRBV11-2 to TRBJ1-4; D may be TRBD1 (5 bases). The CDR3 has 15 amino acids. Trimming shortened V by 5 bases and J by 8 bases, and 18 bases separated the two germline ends. The germline V gene encodes CDR1 SGHAT and CDR2 FQNNGV. CDR3 region: CASSPMEGKGEKLFF. The CDR3 DNA reads TGTGCCAGCAGCCCCATGGAGGGGAAAGGGGAAAAACTGTTTTTT.

V and J are TRBV7-2 and TRBJ2-1; D perhaps matches TRBD2 (5 bases). The CDR3 contains 15 residues. Germline CDR1 reads SGHTA; CDR2 reads FQGNSA. Deletions cut 1 base from V and 3 bases from J, with 10 bases between. Here the CDR3 reads CASSLGGVSYNEQFF. CDR3 nucleotides: TGTGCCAGCAGCTTAGGGGGAGTCAGCTACAATGAGCAGTTCTTC. The whole variable domain, remainder taken from reference TRBV7-2 and TRBJ2-1, is GAGVSQSPSNKVTEKGKDVELRCDPISGHTALYWYRQSLGQGLEFLIYFQGNSAPDKSGLPSDRFSAERTGGSVSTLTIQRTQQEDSAVYLCASSLGGVSYNEQFFGPGTRLTVL.

The chain has TRBV28 and TRBJ2-7; 9 bases agree with TRBD1. Germline CDR1 and CDR2: MDHEN and SYDVKM. V shed 4 bases, J shed 0 bases, and the junction held 1 base outside the gene matches. The CDR3 runs 14 residues. The CDR3 spells CASSSGQGSYEQYF. CDR3 DNA: TGTGCCAGCAGTTCGGGACAGGGCTCCTACGAGCAGTACTTC.

The chain uses TRBV7-9 and TRBJ1-2; 11 nucleotides agree with TRBD1. Germline V gives CDR1 SEHNR, CDR2 FQNEAQ (reference sequence). CDR3 length equals 15 residues. Germline trimming cut 5 bases from V and 2 bases from J; bases unmatched to any gene: 4. CDR3 sequence (DNA): TGTGCCAGCAGCGCGGGACAGGGGGTGAACTATGGCTACACCTTC. Translating gives CASSAGQGVNYGYTF.

This chain links TRBV18 with TRBJ2-5; D not certain. This CDR3 is built from 13 residues. Germline V gene data show CDR1 as KGHSH and CDR2 as LQKENI. Trimming took 6 bases from V and 5 from J, leaving 13 bases between them. The CDR3 loop reads CASSWTLRETQYF. The CDR3 DNA reads TGTGCCAGCTCGTGGACCCTGCGGGAGACCCAGTACTTC.

This rearrangement joins TRBV4-1 to TRBJ1-5; tentative D call: TRBD1 (5 bases). Germline CDR1 reads MGHRA; CDR2 reads YSYEKL. Deletions cut 0 bases from V and 5 bases from J, with 14 bases between. The CDR3 runs 16 residues. The CDR3 DNA sequence: TGCGCCAGCAGCCAAGACCGGGACTTCCTCTATCAGCCCCAGCATTTT. Its translation is CASSQDRDFLYQPQHF.

The CDR3 bases are TGCGCCAGCAGCGAAGGGCTCTCTGGAAACACCATATATTTT. It translates to CASSEGLSGNTIYF. This rearrangement joins TRBV5-1 to TRBJ1-3; D is unresolved. CDR1 and CDR2 from the germline V gene are SGHRS and YFSETQ. This CDR3 region has 14 residues. V was trimmed by 4 bases and J by 0 bases, leaving 8 bases between them.

This clone was observed once. The rearrangement joins TRBV4-3 to TRBJ1-1, with D hard to call. Trimming removed 0 bases at V and 1 base at J, with 9 bases between. The length of the CDR3 is 15 residues. Germline CDR1 LGHNA, CDR2 YSLEER. The CDR3 nucleotides are TGCGCCAGCAGCCAAGATTATTCCAGGAACACTGAAGCTTTCTTT. Its protein product is CASSQDYSRNTEAFF.

The chain couples TRBV18 to TRBJ1-1, with D unclear. The germline CDR1 and CDR2 sequences are KGHSH and LQKENI. The CDR3 is 13 residues long. The V end lost 6 bases, the J end lost 0 bases, and 8 bases lay between the germline ends. The DNA of the CDR3 is TGTGCCAGCTCCGGTGGGTTGAACACTGAAGCTTTCTTT. It yields the protein CASSGGLNTEAFF.

The rearrangement links TRBV28 to TRBJ2-3; the D is unclear. The ends were cut back, 1 base at V and 2 bases at J, with 7 bases in the middle. This CDR3 has 14 residues. The germline V gene encodes CDR1 MDHEN and CDR2 SYDVKM. The CDR3 here is CASSLFQATDTQYF. The CDR3 nucleotides read TGTGCCAGCAGTTTATTTCAGGCCACAGATACGCAGTATTTT.

V and J are TRBV2 and TRBJ1-5; D call uncertain. This CDR3 is built from 13 residues. Germline V gene data show CDR1 as SNHLY and CDR2 as FYNNEI. Trimming stripped 4 bases from V and 0 bases from J, with 4 bases between. The CDR3 DNA follows: TGTGCCAGCAGTGGTGGTAGCAATCAGCCCCAGCATTTT. Its translation is CASSGGSNQPQHF.